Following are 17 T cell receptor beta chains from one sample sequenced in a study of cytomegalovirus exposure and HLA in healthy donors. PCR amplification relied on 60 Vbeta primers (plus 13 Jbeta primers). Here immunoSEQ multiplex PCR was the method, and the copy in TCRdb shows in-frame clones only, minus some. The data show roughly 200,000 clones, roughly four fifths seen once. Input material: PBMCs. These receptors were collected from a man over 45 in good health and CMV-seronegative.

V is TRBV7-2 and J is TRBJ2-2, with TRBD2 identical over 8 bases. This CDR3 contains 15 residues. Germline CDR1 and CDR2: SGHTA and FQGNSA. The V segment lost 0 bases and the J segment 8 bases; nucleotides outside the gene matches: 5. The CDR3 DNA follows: TGTGCCAGCAGCTTAGCGCGACTAGCGAAAGGGGAGCTGTTTTTT. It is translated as CASSLARLAKGELFF.

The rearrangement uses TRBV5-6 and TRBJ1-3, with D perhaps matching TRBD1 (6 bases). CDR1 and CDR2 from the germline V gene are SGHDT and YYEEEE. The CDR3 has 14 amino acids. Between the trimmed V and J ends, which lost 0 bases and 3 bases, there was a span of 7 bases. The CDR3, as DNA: TGTGCCAGCAGCTTGGGACAGGTTGGAAACACCATATATTTT. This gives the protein CASSLGQVGNTIYF.

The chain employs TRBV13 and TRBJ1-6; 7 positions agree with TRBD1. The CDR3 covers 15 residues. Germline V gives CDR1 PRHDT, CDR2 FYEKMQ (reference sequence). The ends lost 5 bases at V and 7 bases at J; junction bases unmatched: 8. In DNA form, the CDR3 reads TGTGCCAGCAGCAAAAAGACAGGGTTGAATTCACCCCTCCACTTT. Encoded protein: CASSKKTGLNSPLHF.

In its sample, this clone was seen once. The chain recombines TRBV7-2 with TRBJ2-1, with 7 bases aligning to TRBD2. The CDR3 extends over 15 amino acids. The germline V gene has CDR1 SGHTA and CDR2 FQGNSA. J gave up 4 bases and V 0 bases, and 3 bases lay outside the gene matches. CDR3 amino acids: CASSLAQRGYNEQFF. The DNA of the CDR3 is TGTGCCAGCAGCTTAGCCCAGCGGGGTTACAATGAGCAGTTCTTC.

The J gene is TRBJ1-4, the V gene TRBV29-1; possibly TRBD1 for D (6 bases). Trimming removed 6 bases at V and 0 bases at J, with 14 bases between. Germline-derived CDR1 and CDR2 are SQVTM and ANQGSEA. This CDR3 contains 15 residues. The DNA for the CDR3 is TGCAGCGTACAGGGTGAGAGGGCAACTAATGAAAAACTGTTTTTT. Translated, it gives CSVQGERATNEKLFF.

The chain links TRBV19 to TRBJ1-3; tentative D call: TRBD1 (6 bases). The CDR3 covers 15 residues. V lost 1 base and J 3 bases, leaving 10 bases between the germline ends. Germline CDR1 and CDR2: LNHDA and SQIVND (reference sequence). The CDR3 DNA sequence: TGTGCCAGTAGTATAGTGGGGGCGCTTGGAAACACCATATATTTT. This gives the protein CASSIVGALGNTIYF.

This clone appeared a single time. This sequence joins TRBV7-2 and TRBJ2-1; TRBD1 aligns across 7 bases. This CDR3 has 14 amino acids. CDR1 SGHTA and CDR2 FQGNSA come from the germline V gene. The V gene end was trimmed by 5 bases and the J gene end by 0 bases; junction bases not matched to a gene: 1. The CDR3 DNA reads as TGTGCCAGCAGCCCAGGGGGCTCCTACAATGAGCAGTTCTTC. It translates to CASSPGGSYNEQFF.

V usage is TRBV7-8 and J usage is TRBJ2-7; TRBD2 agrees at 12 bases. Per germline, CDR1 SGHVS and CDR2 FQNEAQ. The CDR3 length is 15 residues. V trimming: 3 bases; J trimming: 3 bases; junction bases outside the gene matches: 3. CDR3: CASSFSGLAGYEQYF. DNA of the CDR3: TGTGCCAGCAGCTTCTCGGGACTAGCGGGCTACGAGCAGTACTTC.

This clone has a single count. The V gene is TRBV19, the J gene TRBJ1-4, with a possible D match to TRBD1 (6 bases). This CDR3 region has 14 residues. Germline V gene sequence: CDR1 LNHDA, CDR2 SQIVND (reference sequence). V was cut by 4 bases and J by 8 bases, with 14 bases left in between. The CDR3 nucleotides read TGTGCCAGTAGTAGTCGCAGGGGCGGAGAAAAACTGTTTTTT. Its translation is CASSSRRGGEKLFF.

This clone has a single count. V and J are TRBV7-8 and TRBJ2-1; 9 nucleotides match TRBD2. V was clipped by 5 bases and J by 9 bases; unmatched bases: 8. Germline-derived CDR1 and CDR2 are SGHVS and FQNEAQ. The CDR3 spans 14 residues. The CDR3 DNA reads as TGTGCCAGCAGCCCAGCGGGAGGTATCGGTGAGCAGTTCTTC. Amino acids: CASSPAGGIGEQFF.

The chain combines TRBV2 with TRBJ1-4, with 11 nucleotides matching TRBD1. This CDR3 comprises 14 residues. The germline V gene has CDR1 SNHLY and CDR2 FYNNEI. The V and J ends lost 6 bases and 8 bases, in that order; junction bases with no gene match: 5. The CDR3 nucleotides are TGTGCCAGCAGCCGGACAGGGGGCTTCGAAAAACTGTTTTTT. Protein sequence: CASSRTGGFEKLFF.

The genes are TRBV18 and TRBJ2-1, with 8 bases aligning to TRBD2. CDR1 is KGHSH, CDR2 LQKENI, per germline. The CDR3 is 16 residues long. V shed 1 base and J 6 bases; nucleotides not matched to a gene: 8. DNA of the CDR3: TGTGCCAGCTCACCACGGGCGACTAGCGATGGCAATGAGCAGTTCTTC. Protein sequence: CASSPRATSDGNEQFF. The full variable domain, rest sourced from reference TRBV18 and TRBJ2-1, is NAGVMQNPRHLVRRRGQEARLRCSPMKGHSHVYWYRQLPEEGLKFMVYLQKENIIDESGMPKERFSAEFPKEGPSILRIQQVVRGDSAAYFCASSPRATSDGNEQFFGPGTRLTVL.

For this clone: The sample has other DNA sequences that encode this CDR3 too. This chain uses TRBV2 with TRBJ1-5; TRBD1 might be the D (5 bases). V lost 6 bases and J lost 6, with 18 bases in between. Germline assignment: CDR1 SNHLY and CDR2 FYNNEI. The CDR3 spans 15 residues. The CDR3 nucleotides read TGTGCCAGCAGAACATCAGGGATTCTGGGTCAGCCCCAGCATTTT. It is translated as CASRTSGILGQPQHF.

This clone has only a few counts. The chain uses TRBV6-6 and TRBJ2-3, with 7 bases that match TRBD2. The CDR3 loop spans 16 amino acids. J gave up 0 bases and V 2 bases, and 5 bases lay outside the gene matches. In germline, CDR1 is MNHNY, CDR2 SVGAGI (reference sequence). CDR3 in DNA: TGTGCCAGCAGTTACCGAGGTAGCGGGAGCACAGATACGCAGTATTTT. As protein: CASSYRGSGSTDTQYF.

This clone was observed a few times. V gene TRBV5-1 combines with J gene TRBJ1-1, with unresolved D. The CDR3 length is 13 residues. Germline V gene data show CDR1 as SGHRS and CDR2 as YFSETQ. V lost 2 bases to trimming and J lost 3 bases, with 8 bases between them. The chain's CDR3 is CASSFKGDTEAFF. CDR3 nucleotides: TGCGCCAGCAGCTTTAAGGGAGACACTGAAGCTTTCTTT.

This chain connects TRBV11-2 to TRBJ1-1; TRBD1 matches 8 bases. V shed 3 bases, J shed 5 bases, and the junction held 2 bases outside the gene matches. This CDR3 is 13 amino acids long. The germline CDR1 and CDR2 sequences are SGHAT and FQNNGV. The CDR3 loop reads CASSFQGATEAFF. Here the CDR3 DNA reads TGTGCCAGCAGCTTCCAGGGGGCAACTGAAGCTTTCTTT.

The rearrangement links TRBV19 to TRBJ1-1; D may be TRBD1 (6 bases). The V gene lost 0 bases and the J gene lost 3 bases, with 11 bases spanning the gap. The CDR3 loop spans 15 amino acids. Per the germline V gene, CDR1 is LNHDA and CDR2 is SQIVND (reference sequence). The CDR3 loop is CASSIDLGAHTEAFF. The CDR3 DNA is TGTGCCAGTAGTATAGATCTGGGGGCCCACACTGAAGCTTTCTTT.